Each of the 29 T cell receptor beta chains below was sequenced from the same sample in a study of T cell clusters in autoimmune cytopenias. Approximately 36,000 genome equivalents of blood DNA were amplified for TRB. One tube held mixed TRB-A and TRB-B primer pools for touch-down PCR. TCRdb re-called the multiplex PCR reads and shows each CDR3 protein once, DNA omitted. The specimen's table records roughly 6,700 distinct CDR3 sequences. These data were likewise used in another study, on T cell repertoires in aging, cancer and after chemotherapy.

The sequenced sample consisted of peripheral blood. The receptors stem from a human donor in good health.

The gene calls are TRBV5-5 and TRBJ1-6; the TCRdb call, TRBD1, lacks DNA for checking. The CDR3 length is 11 residues. Germline assignment: CDR1 SGHKS and CDR2 YYEKEE (reference sequence). The CDR3 loop is CASSFEGPLHF.

The V gene is TRBV4-2, the J gene TRBJ2-2; absent DNA, TCRdb's TRBD1 call cannot be checked. Per the germline V gene, CDR1 is LGHNA and CDR2 is YNFKEQ. The CDR3 covers 16 residues. The CDR3 sequence is CASSQGTAAPDGELFF.

V usage is TRBV6-5 and J usage is TRBJ2-7; TCRdb indicates TRBD1, and absent DNA this call remains unverified. From germline, CDR1 is MNHEY and CDR2 SVGAGI. CDR3 size: 14 residues. The chain's CDR3 is CASSYSGGQNEQYF.

This clonotype registers medium-sized (0.01 to 0.1%) by frequency. The chain couples TRBV30 to TRBJ2-3; TCRdb reports TRBD2, a call that lacks DNA to check it against. The CDR3 is made up of 14 amino acids. Germline assignment: CDR1 GTSNPN and CDR2 SVGIG (reference sequence). CDR3 in amino acids: CAWRQAGGPDTQYF.

The V gene is TRBV6-5, the J gene TRBJ2-7; TCRdb reports TRBD1, a call that lacks DNA to check it against. The CDR3 length is 16 residues. CDR1 MNHEY and CDR2 SVGAGI come from the germline V gene. The chain's CDR3 is CASSVGQGTTRDEQYF.

V usage is TRBV15 and J usage is TRBJ2-1; TCRdb lists TRBD1, though no DNA is available to test this call. The CDR3 covers 15 residues. Germline V lookup: CDR1 LNHNV, CDR2 YYDKDF (reference sequence). CDR3 region: CATSRDRATYNEQFF.

J is TRBJ1-4 and V is TRBV5-6; absent DNA, TCRdb's TRBD1 call cannot be checked. This CDR3 has 14 residues. The germline gives CDR1 SGHDT, CDR2 YYEEEE. CDR3 residues: CASSLLQGNEKLFF.

The V gene is TRBV6-2 or TRBV6-3, the J gene TRBJ2-7. This CDR3 contains 13 residues. Germline-derived CDR1 and CDR2 are MNHEY and SVGEGT. This chain's CDR3 is CASSFGGSYEQYF.

Judged by frequency, this clonotype is medium-sized. The V and J genes are TRBV5-5 and TRBJ1-4; TCRdb indicates TRBD1, and absent DNA this call remains unverified. The CDR3 is made up of 13 amino acids. Germline V lookup: CDR1 SGHKS, CDR2 YYEKEE (reference sequence). The chain's CDR3 is CASSLDGKQKLFF.

The chain employs TRBV11-3 and TRBJ2-3; there is no DNA to check the TCRdb D call of TRBD2. Germline loops: CDR1 SGHNT, CDR2 YENEEA. The CDR3 has 17 amino acids. This CDR3 is CASSSRLAGGSTDTQYF.

In terms of frequency, this clonotype is medium-sized. V and J are TRBV19 and TRBJ1-2; the TCRdb D gene call, TRBD1, has no DNA to confirm it. CDR1 is LNHDA and CDR2 is SQIVND in the germline V gene (reference sequence). The CDR3 is 18 residues long. CDR3 in amino acids: CASSGDRGAGWSNYGYTF.

Frequency places this clonotype as medium-sized (0.01 to 0.1%). This chain links TRBV29-1 with TRBJ1-1; the D call of TRBD1 rests on TCRdb alone, since no DNA is present to check it. The CDR3 totals 14 residues. The germline V gene has CDR1 SQVTM and CDR2 ANQGSEA. This chain's CDR3 is CSVDGTGDDTEAFF.

This clonotype ranks as medium-sized in terms of frequency. The rearrangement links TRBV29-1 to TRBJ1-1; checking the TCRdb D call of TRBD1 is not possible without DNA. This CDR3 contains 12 residues. Germline assignment: CDR1 SQVTM and CDR2 ANQGSEA. This chain's CDR3 is CSAQGSGAEAFF.

In terms of frequency, this clonotype is medium-sized. The rearrangement joins TRBV6-5 to TRBJ2-1; the D call from TCRdb, TRBD1, cannot be confirmed without DNA. Germline CDR1 is MNHEY and CDR2 is SVGAGI. The CDR3 length is 12 residues. The CDR3 sequence: CASTRRGAEQFF.

CDR3 residues: CASSIDAGTYEQYF. The rearrangement uses TRBV19 and TRBJ2-7; TCRdb selects TRBD2, and the lack of DNA leaves this call unchecked. CDR1 and CDR2 from the germline V gene are LNHDA and SQIVND (reference sequence). There are 14 residues in the CDR3.

This chain connects TRBV12-3 or TRBV12-4 to TRBJ1-6; TCRdb returns TRBD1, unconfirmable since there is no DNA. The CDR3 loop spans 14 amino acids. CDR3: CASNRQGNNSPLHF.

V and J are TRBV6-2 or TRBV6-3 and TRBJ2-7; TCRdb selects TRBD2, and the lack of DNA leaves this call unchecked. This CDR3 region has 16 residues. Germline CDR1 and CDR2: MNHEY and SVGEGT. The CDR3 loop is CASSPPEDRALYEQYF.

This clonotype counts as medium-sized (0.01 to 0.1%) by frequency. This chain uses TRBV6-5 with TRBJ2-5. Germline assignment: CDR1 MNHEY and CDR2 SVGAGI. The CDR3 length is 12 residues. This CDR3 reads CASRRSQETQYF.

This clonotype is called medium-sized based on its frequency. The chain uses TRBV13 and TRBJ1-3; the D call from TCRdb, TRBD1, cannot be confirmed without DNA. CDR1 PRHDT and CDR2 FYEKMQ come from the germline V gene (reference sequence). The CDR3 has 15 amino acids. The CDR3 loop is CASSQGGTLGNTIYF.

J is TRBJ2-7 and V is TRBV5-5; checking the TCRdb D call of TRBD1 is not possible without DNA. The CDR3 contains 15 residues. The V gene's germline CDR1 is SGHKS and CDR2 YYEKEE (reference sequence). This CDR3 reads CASSLMDRGPLGQYF.

This clonotype is called medium-sized based on its frequency. J is TRBJ2-7 and V is TRBV5-6; TCRdb calls TRBD1, which cannot be checked without DNA. Germline V gene sequence: CDR1 SGHDT, CDR2 YYEEEE. This CDR3 region has 18 residues. CDR3 residues: CASRLYHLPGQGTYEQYF.

V and J are TRBV12-3 or TRBV12-4 and TRBJ1-2. CDR3 length equals 16 residues. The CDR3 sequence: CASSLAWRNGNYGYTF.

V usage is TRBV10-3 and J usage is TRBJ1-4; TCRdb's D gene call, TRBD1, goes unchecked for lack of DNA. Germline-derived CDR1 and CDR2 are ENHRY and SYGVKD. This CDR3 is 15 amino acids long. The CDR3 region is CAISGTGPDDEKLFF.

Frequency places this clonotype as medium-sized. This rearrangement joins TRBV6-5 to TRBJ2-7. The germline gives CDR1 MNHEY, CDR2 SVGAGI. The CDR3 consists of 14 residues. This CDR3 is CASSYSHRVHEQYF.

The chain employs TRBV13 and TRBJ2-7; lacking DNA, the TRBD2 call made by TCRdb goes unchecked. This CDR3 comprises 17 residues. Germline V gene lookup returns CDR1 PRHDT and CDR2 FYEKMQ (reference sequence). This chain's CDR3 is CASSLVASGVQGYEQYF.

V and J are TRBV20-1 and TRBJ1-2; TCRdb designates TRBD1, a call that cannot be tested without DNA. There are 13 residues in the CDR3. Germline CDR1 reads DFQATT; CDR2 reads SNEGSKA (reference sequence). CDR3: CSAVQGTNYGYTF.

The chain couples TRBV6-5 to TRBJ1-3; TCRdb designates TRBD1, a call that cannot be tested without DNA. CDR3 length: 15 amino acids. CDR1 and CDR2 from the germline V gene are MNHEY and SVGAGI. The CDR3 reads CASKNRGDAGNTIYF.

The chain recombines TRBV29-1 with TRBJ1-5. This CDR3 is 12 amino acids long. Germline V gene data show CDR1 as SQVTM and CDR2 as ANQGSEA. CDR3 residues: CSVEVYGQPQHF.

This chain links TRBV19 with TRBJ1-4; TCRdb returns TRBD1, unconfirmable since there is no DNA. The germline gives CDR1 LNHDA, CDR2 SQIVND (reference sequence). This CDR3 contains 16 residues. CDR3 protein: CASSLGGTANHEKLFF.